A selection of T cell receptor beta chains follows, all from one sample in a study of blood T cells in healthy people across ages. In TCRdb, the 5' RACE reads were re-called with MiXCR into one record per CDR3 protein. This table holds around 580,000 distinct CDR3 sequences, under 55% found once. Sequenced input: blood. The receptors were sampled from an elderly man in good health. CDR3s leave out the opening cysteine and the closing phenylalanine or tryptophan.

.	TRBV29-1	SVIWGQETQY
TRBJ2-3	TRBV7-3	ASSRQPGGLTDTQY
TRBJ2-1	TRBV6-5	ASSYSAQGRNEQF
TRBJ1-1	TRBV4-1	ASKPSRGTGRKTEAF
TRBJ2-1	TRBV7-2	ASSKDRDLHNEQF
TRBJ2-3	TRBV5-1	ASSRGDGLTDTQY
TRBJ2-3	TRBV20-1	SVGGPSTDTQY
TRBJ1-2	TRBV20-1	SARDSRYGYT
TRBJ2-3	TRBV20-1	SARGARGVLTDTQY
TRBJ1-1	TRBV10-1	ASSPGSLGVAF
TRBJ2-7	TRBV28	ASSAVAYYEQY
TRBJ2-3	TRBV3-1	ASSQPRGETDTQY
TRBJ2-1	TRBV3-1	ASSHLRTSSNEQF
TRBJ2-7	TRBV29-1	SVTTGFYEQY
TRBJ1-1	TRBV5-1	ASSLGQNTNTEAF
TRBJ1-2	TRBV6-5	ASSYSQTGLGYT
TRBJ1-1	TRBV2	ASSRDRYTEAF
TRBJ2-5	TRBV3-1	ASSRNDGWETQY
TRBJ2-1	TRBV28	AVMGPRGPSSYNEQF
TRBJ2-4	TRBV6-2/TRBV6-3	ASRDREWSKNIQY
TRBJ2-1	TRBV7-2	ASSLARRGQVTQYTRGEQF
TRBJ1-1	TRBV5-1	ASSWGQGYMNTEAF
TRBJ2-5	TRBV20-1	SADGTASGRAREETQY
TRBJ2-7	TRBV7-6	ASSLASTYEQY
TRBJ1-1	TRBV6-6	ASSTRGRGTEAF
TRBJ2-3	TRBV7-2	ASKGGLSTDTQY
TRBJ2-7	TRBV28	ASSSHGQGNIYEQY
TRBJ2-7	TRBV7-2	ASSSGLAGMYEQY
.	TRBV5-1	ASRQLQAEETQY
TRBJ2-7	TRBV6-6	ASRPQGYEQY
TRBJ1-5	TRBV27	ASSLDRGGQPQH
TRBJ2-5	TRBV6-5	ASSYCGTGETQY
TRBJ1-4	TRBV5-1	ASSWDIREKLF
TRBJ2-3	TRBV20-1	SALLAIGTDTQY
TRBJ2-5	TRBV18	ASSPGTGIEETQY
TRBJ2-6	TRBV18	ASSPSGGSGANVLT
TRBJ2-5	TRBV4-3	ASSHPRLAGVETQY
TRBJ2-3	TRBV20-1	SASGGGAQDTQY
TRBJ1-2	TRBV2	ASYRGRGYGYT
TRBJ1-4	TRBV7-9	ASSRPVRGGGGEKLF
TRBJ2-5	TRBV7-2	ASRLDPWEEQY
TRBJ2-3	TRBV11-2	ASSSSRGGGVLAGTDTQY
TRBJ2-7	TRBV29-1	SAGTGTPYEQY
TRBJ2-3	TRBV6-6	ASSLQPSGVGTDTQY
TRBJ2-7	TRBV12-3/TRBV12-4	ASSFGTGYAYEQY